This T cell receptor beta chain emerged from a study of T cells in Graves' hyperthyroidism and ophthalmopathy. Study-wide results and limits: Separating ophthalmopathy from stable hyperthyroidism was achieved by a 13 V-J model.

Among ophthalmopathy patients, the Clinical Activity Score reached at least 3, the NOSPECS grade reached at least 4, and duration remained under 3 months. PBMCs came from 10 ml fresh peripheral blood. This clonotype showed up just a few times. Antigen specificity is unknown. V shed 4 bases, J shed 4 bases, and the junction held 12 bases outside the gene matches. In germline, CDR1 is DFQATT, CDR2 SNEGSKA (reference sequence). The CDR3 is 17 residues long. Amplification of TCR beta CDR3 regions was performed using RNA transcripts as template. The HTBI primer set served for first-round RT-PCR of the TCR CDR3. TCRdb recomputed calls from the multiplex PCR reads with MiXCR, one row per CDR3 protein. Among approximately 520,000 distinct CDR3 sequences listed, approximately 25% were seen once.

The source of this sequence is a woman aged 25 to 45 with Graves' ophthalmopathy. Sequences were obtained from blood. The chain couples TRBV20-1 to TRBJ2-2, with 10 bases aligning to TRBD1. The CDR3, as DNA: TGCAGTGCTATTCGAGCGGGACAGGGGTCGAGCACCGGGGAGCTGTTTTTT. Translated: CSAIRAGQGSSTGELFF.